Listed below are T cell receptor beta chains from one sample, sequenced in a study of T cell repertoires in cytomegalovirus infection. Their specific antigens are unknown. TCRdb re-called the reads through MiXCR, storing one row per CDR3 protein. The data show tens of thousands of distinct CDR3 sequences, about 37% seen once. The specimen comprised CD8+ T cells from cultured PBMCs, sampled from culture after CMV antigen stimulation. These receptors all come from a human donor in good health (CMV status not recorded). Some clones in this sample may be carry-over from other donors' samples. Both conserved end residues are part of each CDR3. Clone size is given for some rows only: seen once, a few or many times, or a class if the clone is expanded.

abundance	v_gene	len	CDR3aa
few	TRBV12-3/TRBV12-4	13	CASSLGGAYGYTF
-	TRBV7-9	15	CASSSWEHPTDTQYF
few	TRBV3-1	15	CASMEGRDVTETQYF
-	TRBV7-2	13	CASSVTGAYEQYF
-	TRBV29-1	10	CSVTHYEQFF
few	TRBV12-3/TRBV12-4	18	CASSSIRLDSSGGNTIYF
-	TRBV7-3	15	CASSLTGRGSTEAFF
-	TRBV7-8	16	CASSLASSGSYNEQFF
few	TRBV12-3/TRBV12-4	14	CASRESGQNTEAFF
once	TRBV4-3	18	CASSRGRPGTGLLAEAFF
-	TRBV12-3/TRBV12-4	12	CASSWATGKLFF
-	TRBV28	14	CASSPNRGKDEQFF
few	TRBV7-2	15	CASSLGQGYNSPLHF
few	TRBV7-8	13	CASSLGGLGELFF
-	TRBV4-1	16	CASSQELAGGAYEQYF
-	TRBV4-1	16	CASSYAPGGSADTQYF
-	TRBV7-4	15	CASSLVGRPTYEQYF
-	TRBV19	12	CASRPQGPEAFF
-	TRBV24-1	15	CATSDPRGDTGELFF
once	TRBV6-2/TRBV6-3	15	CASSYVLGVSYEQYF
-	TRBV7-2	14	CASSFQNSNQPQHF
-	TRBV4-1	12	CASSQTSNEQFF
-	TRBV20-1	14	CSARGGTENSPLHF
-	TRBV2	15	CASRLDRGLEQPQHF
-	TRBV28	15	CASRTTGVNREKLFF
few	TRBV7-6	15	CASSLPSGYPGELFF
-	TRBV25-1	13	CASSRSLAEKLFF
-	TRBV28	18	CASSLIGFGVSETDTQYF
-	TRBV7-9	17	CASRPPGGTGDNEKLFF